Presented here are 24 T cell receptor beta chains from one specimen sequenced in a study of CD8+ T cells in alopecia areata. cDNA serving as the sequencing template came from extracted, reverse transcribed RNA. Clones were read by immunoSEQ multiplex PCR, and TCRdb kept only the in-frame ones, dropping some. Among approximately 200,000 clones listed, 55% to 75% were seen once. The treatment was: oral pan-JAK inhibitor, 5-10 mg twice daily. The material sequenced was CD4+ T cells sorted from blood, taken at week 24, from a patient treated with tofacitinib. The receptors come from a human donor with alopecia areata.

Only one count was recorded for this clone. The chain couples TRBV7-8 to TRBJ1-4; TRBD1 aligns across 9 bases. V lost 4 bases, J lost 0 bases, and 6 bases stayed unmatched. Germline assignment: CDR1 SGHVS and CDR2 FQNEAQ. The CDR3 is 17 amino acids. The CDR3 DNA follows: TGTGCCAGCAGCTCGTACAGGGGGCCGACAACTAATGAAAAACTGTTTTTT. This encodes CASSSYRGPTTNEKLFF. The complete variable domain, with remaining parts taken from reference TRBV7-8 and TRBJ1-4, reads GAGVSQSPRYKVAKRGQDVALRCDPISGHVSLFWYQQALGQGPEFLTYFQNEAQLDKSGLPSDRFFAERPEGSVSTLKIQRTQQEDSAVYLCASSSYRGPTTNEKLFFGSGTQLSVL.

This CDR3 reads CASSHRDTGSGGYTF. As DNA, the CDR3 is TGTGCCAGCAGCCACCGGGACACGGGATCCGGCGGCTACACCTTC. This chain uses TRBV7-9 with TRBJ1-2, with a weak D call TRBD1 (6 bases). V lost 5 bases to trimming and J lost 8 bases, with 21 bases between them. The CDR3 has 15 amino acids. Germline V gene lookup returns CDR1 SEHNR and CDR2 FQNEAQ (reference sequence).

The genes are TRBV20-1 and TRBJ1-1; TRBD1 is a possible D gene (5 bases). Germline V gene data show CDR1 as DFQATT and CDR2 as SNEGSKA (reference sequence). Trimming removed 2 bases from V and 10 bases from J, with 11 bases in between. The CDR3 has 11 amino acids. CDR3 bases: TGCAGTGCTAGAAGAGGGGAGTCAGCTTTCTTT. This gives the protein CSARRGESAFF.

This clone appeared once. CDR3 protein: CATGTGAVDQKLFF. The DNA for the CDR3 is TGTGCCACCGGGACAGGGGCCGTCGATCAAAAACTGTTTTTT. This chain connects TRBV30 to TRBJ1-4; 10 nucleotides align to TRBD1. This CDR3 has 14 residues. V lost 8 bases, J lost 9 bases, and 12 bases stayed unmatched. Per the germline V gene, CDR1 is GTSNPN and CDR2 is SVGIG (reference sequence).

This chain joins TRBV7-9 and TRBJ2-1; 10 bases fit TRBD2. Germline V gene sequence: CDR1 SEHNR, CDR2 FQNEAQ (reference sequence). This CDR3 contains 15 residues. J lost 7 bases, V lost 1 base, and 4 bases had no gene match. CDR3 nucleotide sequence: TGTGCCAGCAGCTTAGTGAGCGGGGGGGCGAATGAGCAGTTCTTC. As protein: CASSLVSGGANEQFF. The full variable domain, in which reference TRBV7-9 and TRBJ2-1 provide the parts outside the CDR3, is DTGVSQNPRHKITKRGQNVTFRCDPISEHNRLYWYRQTLGQGPEFLTYFQNEAQLEKSRLLSDRFSAERPKGSFSTLEIQRTEQGDSAMYLCASSLVSGGANEQFFGPGTRLTVL.

The V call is TRBV19, the J call TRBJ2-1; 8 nucleotides align to TRBD2. V shed 6 bases, J shed 0 bases, and the junction held 4 bases outside the gene matches. Germline values: CDR1 LNHDA, CDR2 SQIVND (reference sequence). The CDR3 spans 15 residues. The CDR3 protein is CASSPGLGSYNEQFF. CDR3 in DNA: TGTGCCAGTAGCCCGGGACTAGGCTCCTACAATGAGCAGTTCTTC.

The chain is built from TRBV7-9 and TRBJ2-7, with TRBD1 identical over 10 bases. This CDR3 has 15 amino acids. V was clipped by 5 bases and J by 3 bases; unmatched bases: 7. The germline V gene encodes CDR1 SEHNR and CDR2 FQNEAQ (reference sequence). In DNA, the CDR3 is TGTGCCAGCAGCAGCTCCGGGACAGGGGACTACGAGCAGTACTTC. This codes for CASSSSGTGDYEQYF. The variable domain in full, completed from reference TRBV7-9 and TRBJ2-7, reads DTGVSQNPRHKITKRGQNVTFRCDPISEHNRLYWYRQTLGQGPEFLTYFQNEAQLEKSRLLSDRFSAERPKGSFSTLEIQRTEQGDSAMYLCASSSSGTGDYEQYFGPGTRLTVT.

The chain joins TRBV10-3 to TRBJ2-2; 8 bases align to TRBD1. The V and J ends lost 2 bases and 3 bases, in that order; junction bases with no gene match: 8. The CDR3 length is 17 residues. Germline loops: CDR1 ENHRY, CDR2 SYGVKD. The CDR3: CAISERGRQGYTGELFF. DNA of the CDR3: TGTGCCATCAGTGAGCGGGGGAGACAGGGGTACACCGGGGAGCTGTTTTTT.

CDR3 in amino acids: CASSMTGRETQYF. CDR3 nucleotide sequence: TGTGCCAGTAGTATGACAGGGCGAGAGACCCAGTACTTC. The chain is built from TRBV19 and TRBJ2-5; TRBD1 matches 7 bases. The CDR3 is 13 amino acids. V shed 3 bases and J 4 bases; nucleotides not matched to a gene: 2. Per germline, CDR1 LNHDA and CDR2 SQIVND (reference sequence). Combining the CDR3 with reference TRBV19 and TRBJ2-5 gives the whole variable domain DGGITQSPKYLFRKEGQNVTLSCEQNLNHDAMYWYRQDPGQGLRLIYYSQIVNDFQKGDIAEGYSVSREKKESFPLTVTSAQKNPTAFYLCASSMTGRETQYFGPGTRLLVL.

The chain couples TRBV29-1 to TRBJ2-3; a possible D gene is TRBD2 (6 bases). CDR3 length: 13 residues. V was shortened by 6 bases and J by 3 bases, with 13 bases between the two germline ends. Germline V gives CDR1 SQVTM, CDR2 ANQGSEA. The CDR3 reads CSVSSSVTDTQYF. The DNA for the CDR3 is TGCAGCGTCTCCTCTAGCGTGACAGATACGCAGTATTTT.

The chain couples TRBV27 to TRBJ2-7; 8 nucleotides match TRBD1. The CDR3 extends over 18 amino acids. In germline, CDR1 is MNHEY, CDR2 SMNVEV (reference sequence). The trim removed 0 bases at V and 4 bases at J, leaving 14 bases unmatched. CDR3 protein: CASSLSFADHQGAYEQYF. The DNA for the CDR3 is TGTGCCAGCAGTTTATCCTTTGCCGACCACCAGGGGGCTTACGAGCAGTACTTC.

The chain uses TRBV5-6 and TRBJ1-1; 7 bases fit TRBD1. The length of the CDR3 is 14 residues. The trim removed 4 bases at V and 0 bases at J, leaving 3 bases unmatched. Germline V gives CDR1 SGHDT, CDR2 YYEEEE. CDR3 loop: CASSVGQLNTEAFF. DNA for the CDR3: TGTGCCAGCAGCGTGGGACAGCTGAACACTGAAGCTTTCTTT.

This clone came up a few times. V usage is TRBV29-1 and J usage is TRBJ2-3; tentatively, D is TRBD2 (6 bases). This CDR3 contains 15 residues. Germline V gives CDR1 SQVTM, CDR2 ANQGSEA. With 7 bases removed from V and 0 bases from J, the gap between germline ends came to 17 bases. This chain's CDR3 is CSGSGTRTSTDTQYF. In DNA, the CDR3 is TGCAGCGGATCCGGGACTCGAACTAGCACAGATACGCAGTATTTT.

This chain links TRBV7-6 with TRBJ2-5; D is undetermined. The V gene's germline CDR1 is SGHVS and CDR2 FNYEAQ. Trimming shortened V by 5 bases and J by 3 bases, and 4 bases separated the two germline ends. CDR3 length: 11 residues. The CDR3 DNA reads TGTGCCAGCAGCGGCAAAGAGACCCAGTACTTC. This encodes CASSGKETQYF.

The chain has TRBV27 and TRBJ2-6; D is undetermined. V gave up 6 bases and J gave up 0 bases, with 18 bases separating them. This CDR3 has 18 residues. CDR1 and CDR2 from the germline V gene are MNHEY and SMNVEV (reference sequence). The CDR3 protein is CASSPNPPASSGANVLTF. In DNA form, the CDR3 reads TGTGCCAGCAGCCCAAACCCCCCCGCCAGCTCTGGGGCCAACGTCCTGACTTTC.

The genes are TRBV7-2 and TRBJ1-2; 10 nucleotides agree with TRBD1. This CDR3 has 15 amino acids. Germline loops: CDR1 SGHTA, CDR2 FQGNSA. Trimming took 6 bases from V and 6 from J; bases not matched to a gene: 10. The CDR3 DNA sequence: TGTGCCAGCAGTTCCAGGACAGGGGGTTACCATGGCTACACCTTC. Amino acid sequence: CASSSRTGGYHGYTF.

The chain joins TRBV15 to TRBJ1-5; D perhaps matches TRBD1 (6 bases). Germline V gene lookup returns CDR1 LNHNV and CDR2 YYDKDF (reference sequence). V was clipped by 1 base and J by 3 bases, with 10 bases between them. The CDR3 sequence is 15 residues long. This chain's CDR3 is CATSRGGQPNQPQHF. DNA of the CDR3: TGTGCCACCAGCAGAGGAGGACAGCCCAATCAGCCCCAGCATTTT.

The chain has TRBV29-1 and TRBJ2-3; D is undetermined. Trimming stripped 6 bases from V and 0 bases from J, with 7 bases between. The germline gives CDR1 SQVTM, CDR2 ANQGSEA. The CDR3 has 12 residues. In DNA form, the CDR3 reads TGCAGCGTAGTCTTAAGCACAGATACGCAGTATTTT. This codes for CSVVLSTDTQYF.

The rearrangement uses TRBV5-1 and TRBJ2-1; D may match TRBD1 or TRBD2 (6 bases each). Germline CDR1 reads SGHRS; CDR2 reads YFSETQ. CDR3 length equals 14 residues. Between the trimmed V and J ends, which lost 5 bases and 7 bases, there was a span of 16 bases. This chain's CDR3 is CASRSGAPGNEQFF. The CDR3 DNA is TGCGCCAGCAGGTCGGGGGCCCCGGGGAATGAGCAGTTCTTC.

This clone appeared a few times. This chain joins TRBV11-1 and TRBJ2-1; 15 bases line up with TRBD2. Germline trimming cut 5 bases from V and 10 bases from J; bases unmatched to any gene: 9. The germline V gene encodes CDR1 SGHAT and CDR2 FQDESV (reference sequence). This CDR3 has 16 amino acids. The CDR3 DNA reads as TGTGCCAGCAGCCTGGGGACTAGCGGGGGGCCTGGAGAGCAGTTCTTC. This encodes CASSLGTSGGPGEQFF.

V and J are TRBV15 and TRBJ2-5; tentative D call: TRBD2 (6 bases). Per the germline V gene, CDR1 is LNHNV and CDR2 is YYDKDF (reference sequence). The CDR3 has 14 amino acids. V was trimmed by 1 base and J by 1 base, leaving 7 bases between them. The DNA of the CDR3 is TGTGCCACCAGCAGAGGGGGAGGCCAAGAGACCCAGTACTTC. It yields the protein CATSRGGGQETQYF.

The chain couples TRBV5-4 to TRBJ2-7; D gene unclear. The germline V and J ends were trimmed by 4 bases and 6 bases, with 17 bases remaining between them. The CDR3 length is 14 residues. The germline CDR1 and CDR2 sequences are SGHNT and YYREEE (reference sequence). CDR3 DNA: TGTGCCAGCAGCCTCCGGACGGCGGACCGCGAGCAGTACTTC. The encoded protein is CASSLRTADREQYF. Using reference TRBV5-4 and TRBJ2-7 for the parts outside the CDR3, the full variable domain is ETGVTQSPTHLIKTRGQQVTLRCSSQSGHNTVSWYQQALGQGPQFIFQYYREEENGRGNFPPRFSGLQFPNYSSELNVNALELDDSALYLCASSLRTADREQYFGPGTRLTVT.

The chain links TRBV23-1 to TRBJ2-7; the D is unclear. TRBV23-1 is noted as an ORF with a role that remains uncertain. Trimming removed 0 bases from V and 4 bases from J, with 10 bases in between. The CDR3 is made up of 14 amino acids. CDR3 DNA: TGCGCCAGCAGTCAATCGTCGACACCTTACGAGCAGTACTTC. Translation gives CASSQSSTPYEQYF.

A word on this clone: Other DNA sequences of this sample code for an identical CDR3. The gene calls are TRBV27 and TRBJ2-6; no clear D. Trimming cost V 6 bases and J 0 bases, with 3 bases left between them. This CDR3 comprises 13 residues. CDR1 is MNHEY, CDR2 SMNVEV, per germline (reference sequence). The CDR3 bases are TGTGCCAGCAGCTTCTCTGGGGCCAACGTCCTGACTTTC. It translates to CASSFSGANVLTF. The whole variable domain, remainder taken from reference TRBV27 and TRBJ2-6, is EAQVTQNPRYLITVTGKKLTVTCSQNMNHEYMSWYRQDPGLGLRQIYYSMNVEVTDKGDVPEGYKVSRKEKRNFPLILESPSPNQTSLYFCASSFSGANVLTFGAGSRLTVL.